This T cell receptor beta chain was profiled in a study of blood T cell repertoires in COVID-19. Study-wide context: The samples span acute and convalescent COVID-19 from the United States, Italy and Spain. The cDNA or gDNA used as material had been derived from T cells, B-cell-depleted T cells, or PBMCs.

Per the study methods: Scientists estimated how many nucleated cells there were by amplifying reference gene primers. Libraries were prepared by immunoSEQ multiplex PCR; TCRdb keeps only in-frame clonotypes and omits some of them. D and trimming come from the DNA, and the V and J calls and clone size come from that table. The sample yields under 200,000 clones, about three quarters seen once. V was trimmed by 4 bases and J by 8 bases, leaving 14 bases between them. Germline V CDR1 and CDR2: LGHDT, YNNKEL (reference sequence). The CDR3 length is 13 residues. This clonotype was sampled from a man in his 70s with acute or convalescent COVID-19. V is TRBV3-1 (or the pseudogene TRBV3-2) and J is TRBJ1-1; D is uncertain. The specimen was peripheral blood. Here the CDR3 reads CASSPIRRGEAFF. Here the CDR3 DNA reads TGTGCCAGCAGCCCAATCCGACGGGGAGAAGCTTTCTTT.